The 22 T cell receptor beta chains given below trace back to one sample, sequenced in a study of OX40 agonist ivuxolimab in advanced cancers. Clones were sequenced by immunoSEQ multiplex PCR, and TCRdb holds only the in-frame ones, with some missing. The profile shows fewer than 40,000 clones, approximately 86% of them singletons. The sequenced sample was CD4+ or CD8+ T cells sorted from blood, obtained in a trial of the OX40 agonist ivuxolimab. Every receptor here comes from an adult with an advanced solid tumor such as melanoma, head and neck, liver or kidney cancer.

The V call is TRBV4-3, the J call TRBJ2-7; 11 nucleotides line up with TRBD2. CDR3 length: 15 residues. Germline lookup yields CDR1 LGHNA and CDR2 YSLEER. V lost 3 bases and J lost 5; bases outside the gene matches: 6. CDR3 sequence reads: CASSQLAGGDHEQYF. In DNA form, the CDR3 reads TGCGCCAGCAGCCAGCTAGCGGGAGGCGACCACGAGCAGTACTTC.

The V and J genes are TRBV28 and TRBJ2-5, with 10 bases identical to TRBD2. Germline V gene sequence: CDR1 MDHEN, CDR2 SYDVKM. The V segment lost 6 bases and the J segment 5 bases; nucleotides outside the gene matches: 6. This CDR3 is 14 amino acids long. The CDR3 sequence: CASSHLAGVETQYF. DNA of the CDR3: TGTGCCAGCAGCCACCTAGCGGGAGTGGAGACCCAGTACTTC.

This clone has just one count. The chain joins TRBV30 to TRBJ2-7; the D gene is possibly TRBD1 (6 bases). Looked up from germline, CDR1 is GTSNPN and CDR2 is SVGIG (reference sequence). CDR3 length: 12 residues. V dropped 6 bases and J dropped 6 bases, with 15 bases sitting between them. CDR3 in amino acids: CACLEGGAEQYF. CDR3 sequence (DNA): TGTGCCTGTCTCGAAGGGGGAGCCGAGCAGTACTTC.

This rearrangement joins TRBV5-4 to TRBJ1-1, with D perhaps matching TRBD1 (5 bases). V lost 4 bases and J lost 7, with 11 bases in between. Germline V gene data show CDR1 as SGHNT and CDR2 as YYREEE (reference sequence). This CDR3 is built from 12 residues. CDR3 in DNA: TGTGCCAGCAGCCGATCGGACAATGAAGCTTTCTTT. The encoded protein is CASSRSDNEAFF.

This sequence joins TRBV4-3 and TRBJ1-2; weak D call: TRBD1 (5 bases). Trimming removed 1 base from V and 2 bases from J, with 8 bases in between. Germline V gene lookup returns CDR1 LGHNA and CDR2 YSLEER. This CDR3 is 14 amino acids long. The CDR3 DNA reads TGCGCCAGCAGCCAAGTGCAGGGAAACTATGGCTACACCTTC. Its translation: CASSQVQGNYGYTF.

The chain combines TRBV10-3 with TRBJ1-2, with 7 positions matching TRBD1. The ends lost 6 bases at V and 6 bases at J; junction bases unmatched: 7. CDR3 length equals 13 residues. Germline loops: CDR1 ENHRY, CDR2 SYGVKD. The CDR3 here is CAIRDRVGDGYTF. CDR3 bases: TGTGCCATCAGAGACAGGGTAGGCGATGGCTACACCTTC.

The V call is TRBV27, the J call TRBJ2-5, with D unclear. TRBJ2-7 matches the DNA end more closely, so the J call is doubtful. The CDR3 totals 13 residues. Germline assignment: CDR1 MNHEY and CDR2 SMNVEV (reference sequence). CDR3 coding DNA: TGTGCCAGCAGTTTAGGCCAAACCTACGAGCAGTACTTC. Its protein product is CASSLGQTYEQYF.

The CDR3 sequence is CASSVKGRSTDTQYF. The DNA of the CDR3 is TGTGCCAGCAGCGTTAAAGGGAGGAGCACAGATACGCAGTATTTT. V usage is TRBV5-6 and J usage is TRBJ2-3; D may be TRBD2 (6 bases). CDR1 and CDR2 (germline): SGHDT, YYEEEE. The CDR3 is 15 residues long. V lost 4 bases, J lost 0 bases, and 12 bases lay in between. Combining the CDR3 with reference TRBV5-6 and TRBJ2-3 gives the whole variable domain DAGVTQSPTHLIKTRGQQVTLRCSPKSGHDTVSWYQQALGQGPQFIFQYYEEEERQRGNFPDRFSGHQFPNYSSELNVNALLLGDSALYLCASSVKGRSTDTQYFGPGTRLTVL.

This clone has a single count. A much larger clone sits a single nucleotide away, making a read error possible. The chain employs TRBV11-2 and TRBJ2-7; 8 bases match TRBD2. The CDR3 extends over 18 amino acids. Germline V lookup: CDR1 SGHAT, CDR2 FQNNGV. The CDR3 is CAGSDVSGTGGPSYEQYF. CDR3 DNA sequence: TGTGCCGGCAGCGACGTTAGCGGTACGGGAGGGCCCTCTTACGAGCAGTACTTC.

This chain links TRBV29-1 with TRBJ1-4; 9 bases align to TRBD1. The CDR3 totals 13 residues. J lost 12 bases, V lost 4 bases, and 9 bases had no gene match. Germline V lookup: CDR1 SQVTM, CDR2 ANQGSEA. The CDR3 is CSVVGQGRNELFF. The CDR3 DNA is TGCAGCGTTGTAGGACAGGGGCGTAACGAACTGTTTTTT.

The rearrangement joins TRBV5-6 to TRBJ1-4, with 7 bases lining up with TRBD1. Trimming took 3 bases from V and 5 from J; bases not matched to a gene: 10. CDR3 length: 16 amino acids. Germline V gene lookup returns CDR1 SGHDT and CDR2 YYEEEE. Here the CDR3 reads CASSSTSRGNNEKLFF. CDR3 nucleotide sequence: TGTGCCAGCAGCTCGACAAGCAGGGGGAACAATGAAAAACTGTTTTTT. Together with reference TRBV5-6 and TRBJ1-4, the CDR3 gives the full variable domain: DAGVTQSPTHLIKTRGQQVTLRCSPKSGHDTVSWYQQALGQGPQFIFQYYEEEERQRGNFPDRFSGHQFPNYSSELNVNALLLGDSALYLCASSSTSRGNNEKLFFGSGTQLSVL.

The V gene is TRBV7-9, the J gene TRBJ2-3; D unresolved. Germline values: CDR1 SEHNR, CDR2 FQNEAQ (reference sequence). V lost 5 bases to trimming and J lost 4 bases, with 10 bases between them. CDR3 size: 13 residues. CDR3 residues: CASSQTQPDTQYF. The CDR3, as DNA: TGTGCCAGCAGCCAAACACAGCCAGATACGCAGTATTTT. The variable domain in full, completed from reference TRBV7-9 and TRBJ2-3, reads DTGVSQNPRHKITKRGQNVTFRCDPISEHNRLYWYRQTLGQGPEFLTYFQNEAQLEKSRLLSDRFSAERPKGSFSTLEIQRTEQGDSAMYLCASSQTQPDTQYFGPGTRLTVL.

The chain joins TRBV5-1 to TRBJ1-4; D perhaps matches TRBD1 (6 bases). The CDR3 extends over 15 amino acids. Trimming stripped 4 bases from V and 8 bases from J, with 18 bases between. Germline CDR1 and CDR2: SGHRS and YFSETQ. DNA for the CDR3: TGCGCCAGCAGCCCGGGGGGCCTAGAGAGGGAAAAACTGTTTTTT. Protein product: CASSPGGLEREKLFF.

This clone has a single count. The chain recombines TRBV28 with TRBJ1-5, with a weak D call TRBD1 (6 bases). Looked up from germline, CDR1 is MDHEN and CDR2 is SYDVKM. V gave up 4 bases and J gave up 4 bases, with 11 bases separating them. This CDR3 is 14 amino acids long. The CDR3 nucleotides read TGTGCCAGCAGTTCGGACAGTTTTAATCAGCCCCAGCATTTT. Amino acids: CASSSDSFNQPQHF.

CDR3 residues: CASSPLTETPYEQYF. The CDR3 DNA sequence: TGTGCCAGCAGCCCCCTGACAGAAACACCCTACGAGCAGTACTTC. The chain recombines TRBV6-5 with TRBJ2-7; tentatively, D is TRBD1 (5 bases). The CDR3 sequence is 15 residues long. V was shortened by 6 bases and J by 2 bases, with 17 bases between the two germline ends. Looked up from germline, CDR1 is MNHEY and CDR2 is SVGAGI.

This chain links TRBV7-8 with TRBJ2-2; D is undetermined. The V gene lost 4 bases and the J gene lost 6 bases, with 12 bases spanning the gap. This CDR3 region has 14 residues. Germline CDR1 SGHVS, CDR2 FQNEAQ. CDR3 in amino acids: CASSWSRFAGELFF. The CDR3 region has the DNA TGTGCCAGCAGCTGGAGTAGATTTGCCGGGGAGCTGTTTTTT.

The chain joins TRBV27 to TRBJ2-2; TRBD2 agrees at 14 bases. Per germline, CDR1 MNHEY and CDR2 SMNVEV (reference sequence). J gave up 9 bases and V 5 bases, and 8 bases lay outside the gene matches. CDR3 length equals 16 residues. In nucleotides, the CDR3 is TGTGCCAGCAGTAGACCAGGGACTAGCGGGAGCAGGGAGCTGTTTTTT. Translating it yields CASSRPGTSGSRELFF.

CDR3 loop: CASSVLLTGELFF. The CDR3, as DNA: TGTGCCAGCAGCGTATTGTTAACCGGGGAGCTGTTTTTT. The chain employs TRBV9 and TRBJ2-2, with unresolved D. This CDR3 is 13 amino acids long. Trimming removed 1 base from V and 5 bases from J, with 6 bases in between. Germline CDR1 reads SGDLS; CDR2 reads YYNGEE.

The CDR3 region has the DNA TGCAGCGTCGCCGGGACAGGGGGCTCTGGGGCCAACGTCCTGACTTTC. It encodes CSVAGTGGSGANVLTF. This rearrangement joins TRBV29-1 to TRBJ2-6, with 11 bases identical to TRBD1. V lost 6 bases and J lost 0; bases outside the gene matches: 4. This CDR3 is built from 16 residues. CDR1 SQVTM and CDR2 ANQGSEA come from the germline V gene. The variable domain in full, completed from reference TRBV29-1 and TRBJ2-6, reads SAVISQKPSRDICQRGTSLTIQCQVDSQVTMMFWYRQQPGQSLTLIATANQGSEATYESGFVIDKFPISRPNLTFSTLTVSNMSPEDSSIYLCSVAGTGGSGANVLTFGAGSRLTVL.

This chain connects TRBV5-5 to TRBJ2-7, with 8 bases that match TRBD1. The CDR3 covers 14 residues. The J segment lost 3 bases and the V segment lost 4 bases, leaving 6 bases of the junction unmatched. Germline lookup yields CDR1 SGHKS and CDR2 YYEKEE (reference sequence). The CDR3 DNA is TGTGCCAGCAGCGCCCCTACAGGGGGCTACGAGCAGTACTTC. Its translation: CASSAPTGGYEQYF.

This chain connects TRBV27 to TRBJ2-1; 9 bases map to TRBD2. The germline V gene has CDR1 MNHEY and CDR2 SMNVEV (reference sequence). Unmatched junction bases numbered 4, after V lost 3 bases and J lost 4 bases. This CDR3 contains 15 residues. The DNA for the CDR3 is TGTGCCAGCAGTTTCATCCTAGCGGGATACAATGAGCAGTTCTTC. Translating it yields CASSFILAGYNEQFF.

This clone came up once. V and J are TRBV6-1 and TRBJ2-7; D ambiguous. The CDR3 runs 14 residues. Deletions cut 4 bases from V and 3 bases from J, with 13 bases between. CDR1 is MNHNS and CDR2 is SASEGT in the germline V gene. The CDR3 here is CASSVAPSDYEQYF. CDR3 sequence (DNA): TGTGCCAGCAGTGTGGCTCCATCGGACTACGAGCAGTACTTC.